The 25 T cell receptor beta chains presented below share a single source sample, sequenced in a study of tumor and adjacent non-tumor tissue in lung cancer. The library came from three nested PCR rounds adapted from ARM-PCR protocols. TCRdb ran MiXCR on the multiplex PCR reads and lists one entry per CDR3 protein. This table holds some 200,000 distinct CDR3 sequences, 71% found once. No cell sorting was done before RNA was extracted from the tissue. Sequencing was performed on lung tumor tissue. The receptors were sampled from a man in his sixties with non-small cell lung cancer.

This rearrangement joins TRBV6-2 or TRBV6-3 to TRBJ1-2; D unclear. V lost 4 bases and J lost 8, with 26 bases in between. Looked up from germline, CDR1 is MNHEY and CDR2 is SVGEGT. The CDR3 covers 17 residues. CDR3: CASSSLNKDLRAYGYTF. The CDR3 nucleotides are TGTGCCAGCAGTTCATTAAACAAGGATTTAAGAGCGTACGGCTACACCTTC.

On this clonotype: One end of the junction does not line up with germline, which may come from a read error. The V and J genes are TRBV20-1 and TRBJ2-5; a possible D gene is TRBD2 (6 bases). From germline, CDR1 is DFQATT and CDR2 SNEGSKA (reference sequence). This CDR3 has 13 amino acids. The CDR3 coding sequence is TGCAGTGCTAGAATTAGCGGACAAGAGGCCCAATACTTC. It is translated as CSARISGQEAQYF.

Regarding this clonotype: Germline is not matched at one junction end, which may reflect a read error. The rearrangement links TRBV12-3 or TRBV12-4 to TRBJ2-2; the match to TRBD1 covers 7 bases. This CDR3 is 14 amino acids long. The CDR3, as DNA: TGTGACAGCAGCCCGACAGGGAACACCGGGGAGTTGTTTTTT. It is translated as CDSSPTGNTGELFF.

CDR3 in amino acids: CSARVRAGLNYGYTF. The CDR3 coding sequence is TGCAGTGCTAGAGTTAGGGCGGGCCTGAACTATGGCTACACCTTC. The chain uses TRBV20-1 and TRBJ1-2; no firm D call. Germline CDR1 reads DFQATT; CDR2 reads SNEGSKA (reference sequence). Trimming cost V 1 base and J 2 bases, with 14 bases left between them. The CDR3 sequence is 15 residues long.

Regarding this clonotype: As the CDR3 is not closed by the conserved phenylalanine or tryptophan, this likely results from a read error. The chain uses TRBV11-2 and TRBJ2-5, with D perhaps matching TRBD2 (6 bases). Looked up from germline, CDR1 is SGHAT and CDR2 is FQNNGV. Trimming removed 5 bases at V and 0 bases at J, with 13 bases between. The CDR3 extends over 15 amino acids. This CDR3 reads CASSTLWGDQETQYL. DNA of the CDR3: TGTGCCAGCAGCACTCTTTGGGGGGACCAAGAGACCCAGTACCTC.

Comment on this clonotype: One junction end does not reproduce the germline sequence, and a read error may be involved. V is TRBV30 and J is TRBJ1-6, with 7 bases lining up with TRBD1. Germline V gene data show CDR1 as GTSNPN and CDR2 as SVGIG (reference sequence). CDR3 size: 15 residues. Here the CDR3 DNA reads TGTGCCTGGTCCCAGGGGGGGACTAATAATTCTCCCCTCCACTTT. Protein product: CAWSQGGTNNSPLHF.

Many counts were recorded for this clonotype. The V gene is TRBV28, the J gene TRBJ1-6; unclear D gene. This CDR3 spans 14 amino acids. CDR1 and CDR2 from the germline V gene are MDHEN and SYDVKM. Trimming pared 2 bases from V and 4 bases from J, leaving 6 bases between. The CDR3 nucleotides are TGTGCCAGCAGTTTAAGTCCTTATAATTCACCCCTCCACTTT. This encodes CASSLSPYNSPLHF.

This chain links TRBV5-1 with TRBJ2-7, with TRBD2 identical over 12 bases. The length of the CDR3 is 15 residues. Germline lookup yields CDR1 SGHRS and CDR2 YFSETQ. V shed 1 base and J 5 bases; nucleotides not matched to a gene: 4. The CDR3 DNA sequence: TGCGCCAGCAGCTTGTCGACTAGCGGGAGAAACGAGCAGTACTTC. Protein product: CASSLSTSGRNEQYF.

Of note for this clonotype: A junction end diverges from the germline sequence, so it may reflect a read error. Written as DNA, the CDR3 is TGCAGTGCTCCCCATAGCGGGATCTCCCACGAGCAGTACTTC. It encodes CSAPHSGISHEQYF. The chain has TRBV20-1 and TRBJ2-7, with TRBD2 identical over 8 bases. Germline assignment: CDR1 DFQATT and CDR2 SNEGSKA (reference sequence). This CDR3 contains 14 residues.

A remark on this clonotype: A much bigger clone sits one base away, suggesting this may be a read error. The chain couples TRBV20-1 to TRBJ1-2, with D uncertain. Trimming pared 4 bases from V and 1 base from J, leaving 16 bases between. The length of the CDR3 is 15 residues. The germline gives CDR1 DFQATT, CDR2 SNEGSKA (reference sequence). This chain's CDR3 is CSAISRGMFNYGYTF. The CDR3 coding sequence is TGCAGTGCTATTTCCCGAGGTATGTTTAACTATGGCTACACCTTC.

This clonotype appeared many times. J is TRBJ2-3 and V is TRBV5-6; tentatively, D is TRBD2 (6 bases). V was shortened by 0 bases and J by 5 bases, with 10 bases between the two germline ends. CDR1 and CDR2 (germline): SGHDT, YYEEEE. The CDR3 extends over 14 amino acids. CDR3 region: CASSLVGGGDTQYF. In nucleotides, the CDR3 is TGTGCCAGCAGCTTGGTCGGGGGAGGAGATACGCAGTATTTT.

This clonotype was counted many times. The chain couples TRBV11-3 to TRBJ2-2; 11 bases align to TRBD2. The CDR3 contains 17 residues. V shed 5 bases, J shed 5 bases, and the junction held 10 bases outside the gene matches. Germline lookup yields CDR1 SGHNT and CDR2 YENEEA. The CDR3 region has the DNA TGTGCCAGCAGCCACCTCGCGACTAGCGGGGCGACCGGGGAGCTGTTTTTT. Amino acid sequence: CASSHLATSGATGELFF. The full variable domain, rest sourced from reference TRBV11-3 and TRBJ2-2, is EAGVVQSPRYKIIEKKQPVAFWCNPISGHNTLYWYLQNLGQGPELLIRYENEEAVDDSQLPKDRFSAERLKGVDSTLKIQPAELGDSAVYLCASSHLATSGATGELFFGEGSRLTVL.

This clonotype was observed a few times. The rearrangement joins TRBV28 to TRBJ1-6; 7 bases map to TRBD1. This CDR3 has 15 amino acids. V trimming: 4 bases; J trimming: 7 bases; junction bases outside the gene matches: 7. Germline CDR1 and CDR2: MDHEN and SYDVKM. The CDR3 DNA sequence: TGTGCCAGCAGTTCGGGGGCAGGGGGGAATTCACCCCTCCACTTT. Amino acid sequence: CASSSGAGGNSPLHF.

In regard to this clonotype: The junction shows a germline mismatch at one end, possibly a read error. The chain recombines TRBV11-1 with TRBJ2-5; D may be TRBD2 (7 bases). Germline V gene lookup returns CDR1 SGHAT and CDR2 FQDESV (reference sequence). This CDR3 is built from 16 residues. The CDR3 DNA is TGTGCCACTAGCTTAGCGCGGGGGCTAGTCCAAGAGACCCAATACTTC. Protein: CATSLARGLVQETQYF. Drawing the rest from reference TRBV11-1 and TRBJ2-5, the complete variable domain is EAEVAQSPRYKITEKSQAVAFWCDPISGHATLYWYRQILGQGPELLVQFQDESVVDDSQLPKDRFSAERLKGVDSTLKIQPAELGDSAMYLCATSLARGLVQETQYFGPGTRLLVL.

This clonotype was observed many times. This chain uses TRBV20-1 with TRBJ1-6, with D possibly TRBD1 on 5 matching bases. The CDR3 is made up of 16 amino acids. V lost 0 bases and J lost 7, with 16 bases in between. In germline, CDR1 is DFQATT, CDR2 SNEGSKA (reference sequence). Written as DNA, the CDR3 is TGCAGTGCTAGAGACCCTCGAGGGGCGCTGAATTCACCCCTCCACTTT. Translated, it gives CSARDPRGALNSPLHF.

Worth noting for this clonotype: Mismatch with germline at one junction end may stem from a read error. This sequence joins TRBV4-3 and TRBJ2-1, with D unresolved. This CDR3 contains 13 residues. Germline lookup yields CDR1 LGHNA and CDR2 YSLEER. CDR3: CASSQGQTHEKFF. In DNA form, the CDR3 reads TGCGCCAGCAGCCAAGGGCAAACCCATGAGAAGTTCTTC.

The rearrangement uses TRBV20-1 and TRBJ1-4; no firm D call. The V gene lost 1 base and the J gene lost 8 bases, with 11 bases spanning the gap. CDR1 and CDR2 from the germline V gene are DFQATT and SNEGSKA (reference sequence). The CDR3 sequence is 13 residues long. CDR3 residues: CSARAWEEEKLFF. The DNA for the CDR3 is TGCAGTGCTAGAGCGTGGGAGGAAGAAAAACTGTTTTTT.

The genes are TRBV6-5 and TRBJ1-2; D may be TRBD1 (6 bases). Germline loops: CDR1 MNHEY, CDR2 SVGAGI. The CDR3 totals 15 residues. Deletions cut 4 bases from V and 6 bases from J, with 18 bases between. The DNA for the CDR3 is TGTGCCAGCAGTTTCCTTACAGGGAATGGCCATGGCTACACCTTC. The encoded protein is CASSFLTGNGHGYTF.

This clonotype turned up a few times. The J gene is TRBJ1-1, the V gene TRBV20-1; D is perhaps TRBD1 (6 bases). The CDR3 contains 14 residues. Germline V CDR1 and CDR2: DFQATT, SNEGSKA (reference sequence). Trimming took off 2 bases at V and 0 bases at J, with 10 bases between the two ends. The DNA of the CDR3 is TGCAGTGCTAGAAAGGGGGTGATGAACACTGAAGCTTTCTTT. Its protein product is CSARKGVMNTEAFF.

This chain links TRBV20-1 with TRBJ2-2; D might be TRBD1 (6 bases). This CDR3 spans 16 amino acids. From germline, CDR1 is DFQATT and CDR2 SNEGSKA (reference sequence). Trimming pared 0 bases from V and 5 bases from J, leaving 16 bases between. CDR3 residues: CSAREVGHVITGELFF. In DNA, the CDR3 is TGCAGTGCTAGAGAGGTGGGACATGTGATTACCGGGGAGCTGTTTTTT.

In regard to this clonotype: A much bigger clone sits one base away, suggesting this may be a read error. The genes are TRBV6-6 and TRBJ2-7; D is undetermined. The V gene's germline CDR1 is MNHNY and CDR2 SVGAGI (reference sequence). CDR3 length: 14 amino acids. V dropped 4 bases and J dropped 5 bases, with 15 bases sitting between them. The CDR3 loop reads CASSLTETSHEQYF. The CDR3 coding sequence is TGTGCCAGCAGTTTGACCGAGACTTCCCACGAGCAGTACTTC.

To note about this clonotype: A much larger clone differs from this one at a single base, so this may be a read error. The CDR3 nucleotides are TGCAATGCTACGACTGCGGGCTCTGGGGCCAACGTCCTGACTTTC. It yields the protein CNATTAGSGANVLTF. The chain employs TRBV20-1 and TRBJ2-6, with D possibly being TRBD2 (5 bases). The germline V gene has CDR1 DFQATT and CDR2 SNEGSKA (reference sequence). The CDR3 is 15 residues long.

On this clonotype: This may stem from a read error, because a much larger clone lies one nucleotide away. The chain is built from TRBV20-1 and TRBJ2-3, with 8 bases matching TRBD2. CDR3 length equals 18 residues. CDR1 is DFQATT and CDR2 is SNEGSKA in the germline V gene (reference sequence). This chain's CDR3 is CCARVPAWAGGGTDTQYF. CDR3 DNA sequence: TGCTGTGCTAGAGTCCCAGCTTGGGCGGGAGGCGGTACAGATACGCAGTATTTT.

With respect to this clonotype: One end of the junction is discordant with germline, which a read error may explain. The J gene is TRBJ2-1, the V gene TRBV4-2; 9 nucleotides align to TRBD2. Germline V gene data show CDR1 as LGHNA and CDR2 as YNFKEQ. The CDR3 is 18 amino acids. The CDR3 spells CASSQAPVIAGDPNEQFF. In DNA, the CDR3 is TGTGCCAGTAGCCAAGCCCCGGTTATAGCGGGAGATCCCAATGAGCAGTTCTTC.

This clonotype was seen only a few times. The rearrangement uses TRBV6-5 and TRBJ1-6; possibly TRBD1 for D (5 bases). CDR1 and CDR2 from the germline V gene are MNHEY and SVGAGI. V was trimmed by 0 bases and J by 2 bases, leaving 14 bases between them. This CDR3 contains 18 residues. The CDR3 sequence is CASSYSKGTDTYNSPLHF. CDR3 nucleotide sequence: TGTGCCAGCAGTTACTCGAAGGGGACGGACACCTATAATTCACCCCTCCACTTT.